This T cell receptor (beta chain) was recovered during a study of T cell changes during pregnancy in multiple sclerosis. V dropped 0 bases and J dropped 12 bases, with 20 bases sitting between them. The CDR3 totals 15 residues. Germline CDR1 LGHNA, CDR2 YSLEER. The assay was immunoSEQ multiplex PCR, and TCRdb's table has in-frame clones only and misses some. The sample has 50,000 to 60,000 clones; roughly nine tenths are singletons. This clone was seen once. The material sequenced was CD4+ T cells from peripheral blood mononuclear cells, taken in the first trimester of pregnancy. This sequence was found in a female donor with multiple sclerosis, enrolled in a pregnancy study. The chain couples TRBV4-3 to TRBJ1-2; tentatively, D is TRBD1 (6 bases). The CDR3 nucleotides read TGCGCCAGCAGCCAAGACCGGTCATCCAGGGGATGGAACACCTTC. Its translation: CASSQDRSSRGWNTF.